One and the same sample provided the 26 T cell receptor beta chains below, sequenced in a study of T cells after posttransplantation cyclophosphamide. This table comes from immunoSEQ multiplex PCR, and its TCRdb copy is limited to in-frame clones, with some not included. This sample comprises over 25,000 clones, none seen once only. The sequenced sample consisted of PBMCs. Receptors were obtained from a middle-aged man in good health, CMV-negative, and a related stem cell transplant donor.

This clone was found many times. The chain couples TRBV19 to TRBJ2-4; 7 nucleotides agree with TRBD2. The CDR3 totals 16 residues. The V gene end was trimmed by 0 bases and the J gene end by 6 bases; junction bases not matched to a gene: 8. Germline V gene sequence: CDR1 LNHDA, CDR2 SQIVND (reference sequence). This chain's CDR3 is CASSIEGQAGSNIQYF. For the CDR3, the DNA is TGTGCCAGTAGTATAGAAGGGCAAGCGGGGTCAAACATTCAGTACTTC.

This clone was seen repeatedly, ten times or more. This sequence joins TRBV18 and TRBJ2-3; unclear D gene. CDR3 size: 15 residues. V was clipped by 0 bases and J by 3 bases, with 10 bases between them. Germline CDR1 KGHSH, CDR2 LQKENI. The CDR3 reads CASSPPNSPTDTQYF. The CDR3 bases are TGTGCCAGCTCACCACCGAACAGCCCGACAGATACGCAGTATTTT. Combining the CDR3 with reference TRBV18 and TRBJ2-3 gives the whole variable domain NAGVMQNPRHLVRRRGQEARLRCSPMKGHSHVYWYRQLPEEGLKFMVYLQKENIIDESGMPKERFSAEFPKEGPSILRIQQVVRGDSAAYFCASSPPNSPTDTQYFGPGTRLTVL.

This clone was observed at least ten times. The V and J genes are TRBV11-2 and TRBJ1-4, with TRBD1 matching over 10 bases. Germline assignment: CDR1 SGHAT and CDR2 FQNNGV. With V trimmed by 3 bases and J by 8 bases, 3 bases remained unmatched. CDR3 length equals 14 residues. This CDR3 reads CASSLGQGTEKLFF. The CDR3, as DNA: TGTGCCAGCAGCTTGGGACAGGGGACCGAAAAACTGTTTTTT.

There are many counts of this clone. The V call is TRBV18, the J call TRBJ2-7, with TRBD1 matching over 7 bases. Trimming cost V 3 bases and J 3 bases; bases outside gene matches: 8. The CDR3 is 15 residues long. Germline CDR1 and CDR2: KGHSH and LQKENI. The chain's CDR3 is CASSPGQENIYEQYF. The CDR3 region has the DNA TGTGCCAGCTCACCCGGACAGGAGAACATCTACGAGCAGTACTTC.

In this sample, this clone turned up many times. This rearrangement joins TRBV19 to TRBJ2-4; D might be TRBD2 (6 bases). Trimming removed 5 bases from V and 8 bases from J, with 13 bases in between. Germline-derived CDR1 and CDR2 are LNHDA and SQIVND (reference sequence). The CDR3 contains 13 residues. Here the CDR3 DNA reads TGTGCCAGTAGTTTGGGGAGGAGGGACATTCAGTACTTC. Protein sequence: CASSLGRRDIQYF.

The sample holds many counts of this clone. This chain uses TRBV29-1 with TRBJ1-1; D not resolved. CDR3 length equals 12 residues. The germline V gene encodes CDR1 SQVTM and CDR2 ANQGSEA. V lost 6 bases and J 5 bases, leaving 13 bases between the germline ends. The CDR3: CSVRWGGTEAFF. CDR3 coding DNA: TGCAGCGTAAGGTGGGGAGGAACTGAAGCTTTCTTT.

This clone was recorded at least ten times. The V and J genes are TRBV5-4 and TRBJ2-1; 7 nucleotides align to TRBD1. The germline V gene encodes CDR1 SGHNT and CDR2 YYREEE (reference sequence). The CDR3 runs to 16 residues. Trimming took 3 bases from V and 2 from J; bases not matched to a gene: 8. This chain's CDR3 is CASSSTGTETYNEQFF. DNA for the CDR3: TGTGCCAGCAGCTCCACCGGGACAGAAACCTACAATGAGCAGTTCTTC.

In this sample, this clone turned up many times. The rearrangement links TRBV6-5 to TRBJ2-1; 14 positions match TRBD2. The V gene end was trimmed by 5 bases and the J gene end by 12 bases; junction bases not matched to a gene: 6. This CDR3 comprises 14 residues. CDR1 and CDR2 (germline): MNHEY, SVGAGI. The CDR3 nucleotides read TGTGCCAGCAGTCACGGGACTAGCGGGAGTGGGCAGTTCTTC. Its translation: CASSHGTSGSGQFF.

This clone is termed medium-sized. This chain connects TRBV6-4 to TRBJ2-3; a possible D gene is TRBD2 (6 bases). Trimming removed 5 bases at V and 0 bases at J, with 12 bases between. In germline, CDR1 is MRHNA, CDR2 SNTAGT. The CDR3 spans 15 residues. The CDR3 DNA reads as TGTGCCAGCAGTCACGGAGGGCTTAGCACAGATACGCAGTATTTT. As protein: CASSHGGLSTDTQYF.

This clone occurred many times. This CDR3 is CASSVGLAGTADTQYF. Here the CDR3 DNA reads TGTGCCAGCAGCGTCGGACTAGCGGGGACGGCAGATACGCAGTATTTT. The gene calls are TRBV7-9 and TRBJ2-3, with 12 bases lining up with TRBD2. Trimming cost V 5 bases and J 4 bases; bases outside gene matches: 7. Germline CDR1 reads SEHNR; CDR2 reads FQNEAQ (reference sequence). This CDR3 has 16 amino acids.

This clone was found many times. The rearrangement joins TRBV7-9 to TRBJ1-4, with 10 positions matching TRBD1. Germline CDR1 reads SEHNR; CDR2 reads FQNEAQ (reference sequence). V trimming: 5 bases; J trimming: 0 bases; junction bases outside the gene matches: 9. This CDR3 region has 18 residues. The CDR3 reads CASSVRDRGRTTNEKLFF. CDR3 coding DNA: TGTGCCAGCAGCGTCCGGGACAGGGGCCGTACAACTAATGAAAAACTGTTTTTT.

The J gene is TRBJ2-5, the V gene TRBV5-6, with 7 bases fitting TRBD2. The closer fit of TRBJ2-7 to the DNA end suggests the J call may be wrong. The germline gives CDR1 SGHDT, CDR2 YYEEEE. The CDR3 has 14 amino acids. CDR3 in amino acids: CASSFRSGINEQYF. The DNA for the CDR3 is TGTGCCAGCAGCTTTAGGAGCGGGATAAACGAGCAGTACTTC.

This clone was seen many times. The V gene is TRBV4-2, the J gene TRBJ2-2; 11 positions match TRBD1. The CDR3 covers 16 residues. CDR1 is LGHNA and CDR2 is YNFKEQ in the germline V gene. Germline trimming cut 0 bases from V and 5 bases from J; bases unmatched to any gene: 2. In nucleotides, the CDR3 is TGTGCCAGCAGCCAAGAAGGGACAGGGGGGACCGGGGAGCTGTTTTTT. Residues: CASSQEGTGGTGELFF.

This clone was seen repeatedly, ten times or more. The chain links TRBV5-1 to TRBJ2-2; TRBD2 matches 13 bases. The CDR3 is made up of 16 amino acids. Germline V gives CDR1 SGHRS, CDR2 YFSETQ. J was trimmed by 4 bases and V by 4 bases; bases with no gene match: 4. The DNA of the CDR3 is TGCGCCAGCAGCCTGGGACTAGCGGGACCCACCGGGGAGCTGTTTTTT. Translating gives CASSLGLAGPTGELFF.

The sample holds many counts of this clone. This rearrangement joins TRBV6-5 to TRBJ2-1; 12 bases map to TRBD2. There are 15 residues in the CDR3. Looked up from germline, CDR1 is MNHEY and CDR2 is SVGAGI. V lost 5 bases and J lost 4; bases outside the gene matches: 3. CDR3 residues: CASSGLAGPYNEQFF. The CDR3, as DNA: TGTGCCAGCAGTGGACTAGCGGGGCCTTACAATGAGCAGTTCTTC.

There are many counts of this clone. This chain uses TRBV6-6 with TRBJ1-2; D gene ambiguous. V was pared by 8 bases and J by 5 bases, with 15 bases between. The CDR3 has 13 residues. The V gene's germline CDR1 is MNHNY and CDR2 SVGAGI (reference sequence). CDR3 coding DNA: TGTGCCAGCGCCCTTGCGGCGGTTTATGGCTACACCTTC. Translation: CASALAAVYGYTF.

In this sample, this clone turned up many times. Because the CDR3's place on the DNA is in doubt, the DNA is left out and the CDR3 is given as listed by TCRdb. V and J are TRBV5-1 and TRBJ2-7; TRBD1 is taken as the D call from the table, unchecked against the DNA. 13 amino acids form the CDR3, both terminal residues included. Looked up from germline, CDR1 is SGHRS and CDR2 is YFSETQ. The CDR3 loop is CASSLVGQGATYF.

This clone has a count of ten or more. This chain links TRBV6-4 with TRBJ2-3, with 10 bases lining up with TRBD1. V trimming: 0 bases; J trimming: 4 bases; junction bases outside the gene matches: 1. The CDR3 loop spans 15 amino acids. Germline V CDR1 and CDR2: MRHNA, SNTAGT. The CDR3 here is CASSDSTGGADTQYF. The CDR3 DNA reads as TGTGCCAGCAGTGACTCGACAGGGGGCGCAGATACGCAGTATTTT.

This clone has a count of ten or more. V usage is TRBV19 and J usage is TRBJ1-5, with D perhaps TRBD1 (6 bases). V gave up 5 bases and J gave up 6 bases, with 20 bases separating them. The length of the CDR3 is 16 residues. Germline V gives CDR1 LNHDA, CDR2 SQIVND (reference sequence). The CDR3 spells CASSPKAGGAGQPQHF. CDR3 DNA sequence: TGTGCCAGTAGTCCCAAAGCGGGGGGCGCGGGTCAGCCCCAGCATTTT. The entire variable domain, with the rest obtained from reference TRBV19 and TRBJ1-5, is as follows: DGGITQSPKYLFRKEGQNVTLSCEQNLNHDAMYWYRQDPGQGLRLIYYSQIVNDFQKGDIAEGYSVSREKKESFPLTVTSAQKNPTAFYLCASSPKAGGAGQPQHFGDGTRLSIL.

This clone is deemed medium-sized. The chain is built from TRBV5-5 and TRBJ1-1; D gene uncertain. V lost 4 bases and J lost 4, with 11 bases in between. In germline, CDR1 is SGHKS, CDR2 YYEKEE (reference sequence). The CDR3 runs 13 residues. DNA for the CDR3: TGTGCCAGCAGCCGCGGTGGTGTCACTGAAGCTTTCTTT. Its translation is CASSRGGVTEAFF.

The sample holds many counts of this clone. This chain joins TRBV4-2 and TRBJ2-7; TRBD1 is a possible D gene (6 bases). CDR1 is LGHNA, CDR2 YNFKEQ, per germline. The V and J ends lost 2 bases and 8 bases respectively, with 16 bases between them. The CDR3 runs to 14 residues. CDR3 sequence reads: CASSQPQGPLKQYF. In nucleotides, the CDR3 is TGTGCCAGCAGCCAACCACAGGGCCCCCTGAAGCAGTACTTC.

This clone was observed at least ten times. The chain carries TRBV5-1 and TRBJ2-7, with 9 positions matching TRBD1. J was trimmed by 3 bases and V by 0 bases; bases with no gene match: 1. This CDR3 comprises 14 residues. The V gene's germline CDR1 is SGHRS and CDR2 YFSETQ. CDR3 DNA sequence: TGCGCCAGCAGCTTGGTGGGACAGGGCTACGAGCAGTACTTC. Its protein product is CASSLVGQGYEQYF.

This clone was detected many times. One junction end disagrees with the germline gene, perhaps due to a read error. V gene TRBV30 combines with J gene TRBJ1-5; 7 nucleotides align to TRBD1. The germline CDR1 and CDR2 sequences are GTSNPN and SVGIG (reference sequence). The CDR3 runs 16 residues. The CDR3 DNA reads TGTGTCTGGATGACGCAAGGGGGCAAGAGCAATCAGCCCCAGCATTTT. Its translation is CVWMTQGGKSNQPQHF.

In its sample, this clone was seen many times. V usage is TRBV18 and J usage is TRBJ1-6; TRBD1 matches at 9 bases. Germline-derived CDR1 and CDR2 are KGHSH and LQKENI. This CDR3 region has 17 residues. The V segment lost 0 bases and the J segment 15 bases; nucleotides outside the gene matches: 15. CDR3 sequence: CASSPPGQGRPGLSLHF. The DNA for the CDR3 is TGTGCCAGCTCACCACCGGGACAGGGTCGCCCCGGGCTGAGCCTCCACTTT.

This clone was recorded many times. The CDR3 loop reads CASSRTSNTEAFF. CDR3 DNA: TGTGCCAGCAGTCGAACATCGAACACTGAAGCTTTCTTT. J is TRBJ1-1 and V is TRBV6-6; D remains unclear. The CDR3 loop spans 13 amino acids. CDR1 and CDR2 (germline): MNHNY, SVGAGI (reference sequence). V lost 5 bases, J lost 1 base, and 8 bases lay in between.

This clone was recorded many times. The V call is TRBV29-1, the J call TRBJ2-6, with a tentative D call TRBD2 (6 bases). CDR1 SQVTM and CDR2 ANQGSEA come from the germline V gene. The CDR3 totals 14 residues. Trimming left V 4 bases short and J 2 bases short, with 9 bases between. CDR3 amino acids: CSVAGLAGANVLTF. CDR3 DNA sequence: TGCAGCGTTGCGGGACTCGCTGGGGCCAACGTCCTGACTTTC.